This T cell receptor beta chain originates from a study of CD8+ T cells in alopecia areata. Sample treatment: oral pan-JAK inhibitor, 5-10 mg twice daily. CDR1 is LGHNA and CDR2 is YSLEER in the germline V gene. Trimming pared 1 base from V and 0 bases from J, leaving 9 bases between. The CDR3 spans 15 residues. There are a few counts of this clone. In each case, RNA was isolated and then reverse transcribed into cDNA as the sequencing template. Using immunoSEQ multiplex PCR, the repertoire was profiled, and TCRdb retains in-frame clones only, with some absent. The data show over 70,000 clones, approximately 72% seen once.

This clonotype was obtained from a human donor with alopecia areata. The sample in question was CD8+ T cells sorted from blood, obtained at week 24, from a patient treated with tofacitinib. The chain has TRBV4-3 and TRBJ1-1; unclear D gene. CDR3 amino acids: CASSQAWRMNTEAFF. The CDR3 nucleotides are TGCGCCAGCAGCCAAGCATGGCGCATGAACACTGAAGCTTTCTTT.